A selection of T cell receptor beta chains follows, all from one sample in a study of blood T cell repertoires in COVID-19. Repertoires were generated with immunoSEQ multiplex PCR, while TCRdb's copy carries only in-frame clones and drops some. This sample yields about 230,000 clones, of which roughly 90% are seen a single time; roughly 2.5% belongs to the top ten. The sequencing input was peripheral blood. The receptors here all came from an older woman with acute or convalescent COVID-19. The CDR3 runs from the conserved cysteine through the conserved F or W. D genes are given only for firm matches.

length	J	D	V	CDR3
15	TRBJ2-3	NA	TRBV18	CASSPSGLPTDTQYF
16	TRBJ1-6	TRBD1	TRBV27	CASTLLPGQGNSPLHF
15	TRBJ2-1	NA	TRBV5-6	CASRQTPRGVNEQFF
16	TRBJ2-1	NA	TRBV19	CASSPPGGAPYNEQFF
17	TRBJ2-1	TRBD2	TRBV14	CASSPQLAGLPPHEQFF
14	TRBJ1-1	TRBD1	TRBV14	CASSRNRGRTEAFF
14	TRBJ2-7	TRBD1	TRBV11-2	CASSLTGAAYEQYF
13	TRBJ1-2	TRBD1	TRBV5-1	CASRPGTGYGYTF
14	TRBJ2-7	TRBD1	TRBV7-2	CASSVTGGSYEQYF
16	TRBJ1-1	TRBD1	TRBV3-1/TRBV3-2	CASSQEGTGDKPEAFF
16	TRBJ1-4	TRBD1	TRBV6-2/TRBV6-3	CASSYPGGPTNEKLFF
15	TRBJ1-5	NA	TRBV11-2	CASSLEARGGQPQHF
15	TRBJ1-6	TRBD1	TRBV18	CASSPLGQVESPLHF
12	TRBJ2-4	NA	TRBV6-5	CANELRGNIQYF
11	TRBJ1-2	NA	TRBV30	CAWSRDYGYTF
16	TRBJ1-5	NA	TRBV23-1	CASSHSDRHTNQPQHF
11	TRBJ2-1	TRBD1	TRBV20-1	CSAVGQGWQFF
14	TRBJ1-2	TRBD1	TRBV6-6	CASSASGQGGGYTF
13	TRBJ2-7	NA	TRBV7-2	CASSSRGTYEQYF
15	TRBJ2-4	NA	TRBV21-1	CASSLLTGSKNIQYF
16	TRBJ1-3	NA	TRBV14	CASSQVVGISGNTIYF
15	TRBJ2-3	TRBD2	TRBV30	CAWSVPREMADTQYF
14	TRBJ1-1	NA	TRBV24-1	CATSDLHQGLGAFF